This TCR beta chain derives from a study of blood T cells in healthy people across ages. As concerns this clonotype: Its antigen is not identified.

Regarding the study as a whole: The lack of PBMC sorting stopped any conclusive naive versus antigen-experienced comparison. A strong correlation between TCR beta diversity and naive T cell percentage was seen. In long-lived donors, naive CD4+ cell counts and diversity exceeded those of aged donors.

Primed by a sample-barcoded 5' primer and a J-beta primer mix, a second PCR proceeded for roughly 7 to 11 cycles. TCRdb re-called the 5' RACE reads through MiXCR, storing one row per CDR3 protein. The table records fewer than 1,000,000 distinct CDR3 sequences, less than 60% of them present only once. The CDR3 contains 14 residues. The germline V and J ends were trimmed by 7 bases and 2 bases, with 14 bases remaining between them. Germline V CDR1 and CDR2: MNHNY, SVGAGI (reference sequence). This receptor was taken from an elderly man in good health. The J gene is TRBJ1-2, the V gene TRBV6-6, with D perhaps TRBD1 (5 bases). The sample comprised blood. Written as DNA, the CDR3 is TGTGCCAGCAACTTCGAGGGGAGGAACTATGGCTACACCTTC. Its translation: CASNFEGRNYGYTF.